This entry features one TCR beta chain sequence. What it recognizes is unknown. The identical CDR3 is also encoded by other nucleotide sequences in the sample. This entry belongs to a study of shared clonotypes between healthy human individuals. Notes on the study in general: On the whole, naive subsets had larger estimated richness than memory subsets had. Large depth notwithstanding, sorted-subset sequencing proved incomplete by rarefaction.

Donors had no recently reported acute infections or vaccinations and were HIV-negative. Data came from immunoSEQ multiplex PCR; TCRdb stores just in-frame clones and leaves some out. This sample has 2 million to 2.5 million clones; more than 85% occur once, and the top ten carry roughly 0.36%. This receptor was obtained from a man between 18 and 29 years old in good health. Some clones in this sample may be carry-over from other donors' samples. What was sequenced was naive CD4+ T cells from PBMCs. Stated subset: CD45RA+ positively selected.

CDR3 amino acids: CASSLAAGTSYEQYF. The CDR3 DNA sequence: TGCGCCAGCAGCTTGGCAGCGGGGACCTCCTACGAGCAGTACTTC. The J gene is TRBJ2-7, the V gene TRBV5-1; 7 nucleotides agree with TRBD2. Trimming took 0 bases from V and 0 from J; bases not matched to a gene: 3. The CDR3 contains 15 residues. Germline V gene sequence: CDR1 SGHRS, CDR2 YFSETQ. The full variable domain, its missing parts supplied by reference TRBV5-1 and TRBJ2-7, is KAGVTQTPRYLIKTRGQQVTLSCSPISGHRSVSWYQQTPGQGLQFLFEYFSETQRNKGNFPGRFSGRQFSNSRSEMNVSTLELGDSALYLCASSLAAGTSYEQYFGPGTRLTVT.